The clone carrying this T cell receptor (beta chain) has a handful of counts. The data belong to a study of blood T cell repertoires in COVID-19. Turning to the study itself: The analysed material was cDNA or gDNA that came from T cells, B-cell-depleted T cells, or PBMCs.

In the original processing: Reference gene primer amplification gave estimated nucleated cell counts. Sequenced by immunoSEQ multiplex PCR; TCRdb stores in-frame clones only, minus some. That table supplies the V and J calls and clone size; D and trimming were determined from the DNA. The sample gives around 170,000 clones, approximately 80% of which show up once; roughly 13% is in the top ten. The V gene lost 6 bases and the J gene lost 0 bases, with 9 bases spanning the gap. Germline values: CDR1 KGHDR, CDR2 SFDVKD. There are 14 residues in the CDR3. Sequencing was carried out using peripheral blood. This receptor was identified in a man between 70 and 80 years old who had recovered from COVID-19. This sequence joins TRBV24-1 and TRBJ2-3, with D maybe TRBD2 (6 bases). The CDR3 is CATSRAGSTDTQYF. The CDR3 DNA is TGTGCCACCAGTAGGGCGGGAAGCACAGATACGCAGTATTTT.